What follows is one T cell receptor (beta chain) and its context. Trimming took 4 bases from V and 8 from J, leaving 10 bases between them. CDR1 is SGHRS and CDR2 is YFSETQ in the germline V gene. The CDR3 sequence is 12 residues long. The data originate from a study of blood T cell repertoires in COVID-19. Study information: Some COVID-19 samples were acute and others convalescent; all came from the United States, Italy and Spain. From T cells, B-cell-depleted T cells, or PBMCs came the material, which was cDNA or gDNA.

Produced via immunoSEQ multiplex PCR; TCRdb's table is partial and in-frame only. The profile shows 410,000 or so clones, approximately 90% of them singletons. Followed longitudinally, the Seattle patients had been enrolled during active infection. The sample consisted of peripheral blood. This chain joins TRBV5-1 and TRBJ2-1; D is unresolved. The receptor was isolated from a woman in her thirties or forties with COVID-19, enrolled during active disease. The CDR3 DNA reads as TGCGCCAGCAGCCTCCTGTCGGATGAGCAGTTCTTC. It translates to CASSLLSDEQFF.